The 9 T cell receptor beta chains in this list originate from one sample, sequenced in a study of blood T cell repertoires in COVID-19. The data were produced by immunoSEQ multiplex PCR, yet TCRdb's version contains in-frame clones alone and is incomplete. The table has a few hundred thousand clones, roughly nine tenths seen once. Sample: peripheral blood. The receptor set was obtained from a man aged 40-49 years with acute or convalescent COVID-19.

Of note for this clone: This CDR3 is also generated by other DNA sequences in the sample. CDR3 nucleotides: TGTGCCAGCAGCTTGGGGACAGGAAATGAAAAACTGTTTTTT. It specifies CASSLGTGNEKLFF. V and J are TRBV11-2 and TRBJ1-4; the match to TRBD1 covers 8 bases. This CDR3 has 14 residues. CDR1 and CDR2 from the germline V gene are SGHAT and FQNNGV. V lost 3 bases and J lost 5; bases outside the gene matches: 2. Combining the CDR3 with reference TRBV11-2 and TRBJ1-4 gives the whole variable domain EAGVAQSPRYKIIEKRQSVAFWCNPISGHATLYWYQQILGQGPKLLIQFQNNGVVDDSQLPKDRFSAERLKGVDSTLKIQPAKLEDSAVYLCASSLGTGNEKLFFGSGTQLSVL.

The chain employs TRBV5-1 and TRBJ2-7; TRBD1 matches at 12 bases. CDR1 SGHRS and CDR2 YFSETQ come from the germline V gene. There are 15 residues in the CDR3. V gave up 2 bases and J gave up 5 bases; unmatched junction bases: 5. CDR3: CASSFRDRGLDEQYF. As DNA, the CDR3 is TGCGCCAGCAGCTTCCGGGACAGGGGGCTCGACGAGCAGTACTTC.

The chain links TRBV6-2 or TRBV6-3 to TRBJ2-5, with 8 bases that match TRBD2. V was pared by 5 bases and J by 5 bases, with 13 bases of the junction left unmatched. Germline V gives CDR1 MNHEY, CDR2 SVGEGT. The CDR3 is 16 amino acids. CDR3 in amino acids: CASSSRPGGPGETQYF. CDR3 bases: TGTGCCAGCAGTAGTCGTCCGGGGGGGCCGGGGGAGACCCAGTACTTC.

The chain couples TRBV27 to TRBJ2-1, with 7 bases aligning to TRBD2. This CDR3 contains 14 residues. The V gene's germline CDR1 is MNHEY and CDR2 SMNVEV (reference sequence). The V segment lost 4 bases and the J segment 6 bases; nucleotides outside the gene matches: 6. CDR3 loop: CASSSSGVGNEQFF. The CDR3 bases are TGTGCCAGCAGTTCTAGCGGTGTCGGCAATGAGCAGTTCTTC.

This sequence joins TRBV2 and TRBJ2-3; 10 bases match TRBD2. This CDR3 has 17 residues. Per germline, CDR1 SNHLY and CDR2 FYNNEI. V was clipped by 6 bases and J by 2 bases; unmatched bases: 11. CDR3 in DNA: TGTGCCAGCAGGAGAAGGACTAGCGGAGGATTCACAGATACGCAGTATTTT. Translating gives CASRRRTSGGFTDTQYF.

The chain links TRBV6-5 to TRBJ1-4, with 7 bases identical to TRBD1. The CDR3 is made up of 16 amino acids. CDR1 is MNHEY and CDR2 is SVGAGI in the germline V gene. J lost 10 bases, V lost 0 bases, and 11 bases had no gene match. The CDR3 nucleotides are TGTGCCAGCAGTTACTCCACAGGGGCCGAAGAGGTAAAACTGTTTTTT. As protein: CASSYSTGAEEVKLFF.

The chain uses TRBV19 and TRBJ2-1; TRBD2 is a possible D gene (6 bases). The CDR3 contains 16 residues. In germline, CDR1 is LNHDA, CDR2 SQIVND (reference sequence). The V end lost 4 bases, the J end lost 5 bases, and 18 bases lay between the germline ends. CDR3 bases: TGTGCCAGTAGTACCAGCTGGGCGGGGAATAACAATGAGCAGTTCTTC. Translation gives CASSTSWAGNNNEQFF.

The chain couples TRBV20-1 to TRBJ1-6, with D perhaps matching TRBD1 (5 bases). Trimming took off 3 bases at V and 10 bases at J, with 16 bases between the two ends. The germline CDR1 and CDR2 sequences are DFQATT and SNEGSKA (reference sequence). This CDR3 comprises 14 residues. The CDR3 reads CSASGGSRESPLHF. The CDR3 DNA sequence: TGCAGTGCTAGTGGGGGGAGTCGGGAGTCACCCCTCCACTTT.

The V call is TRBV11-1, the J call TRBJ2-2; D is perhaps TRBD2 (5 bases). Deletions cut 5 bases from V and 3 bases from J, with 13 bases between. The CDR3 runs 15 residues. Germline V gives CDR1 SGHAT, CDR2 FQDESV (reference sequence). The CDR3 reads CASSPRRKDTGELFF. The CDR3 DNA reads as TGTGCCAGCAGCCCTAGGAGGAAGGACACCGGGGAGCTGTTTTTT.